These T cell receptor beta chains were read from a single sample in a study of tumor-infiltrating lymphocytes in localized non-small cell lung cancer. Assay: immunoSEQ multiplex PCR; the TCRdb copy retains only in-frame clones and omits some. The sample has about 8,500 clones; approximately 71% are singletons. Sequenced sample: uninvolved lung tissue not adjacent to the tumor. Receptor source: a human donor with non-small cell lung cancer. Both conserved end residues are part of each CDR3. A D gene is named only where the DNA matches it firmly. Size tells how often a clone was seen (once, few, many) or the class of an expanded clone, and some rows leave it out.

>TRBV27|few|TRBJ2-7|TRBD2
TGTGCCAGCAGTTTAGGGACTAGCGGGAGAGGTATGGGTCGCGAGCAGTACTTC
CASSLGTSGRGMGREQYF
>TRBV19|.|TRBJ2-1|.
TGTGCCAGTAGTACTTACCATGAGCAGTTCTTC
CASSTYHEQFF
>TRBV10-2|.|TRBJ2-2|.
TGCGCCAGCAGTGAGATCGGGGAGCTGTTTTTT
CASSEIGELFF
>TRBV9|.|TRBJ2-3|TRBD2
TGTGCCAGCAGCTCCCTAAGACTAGCGGGAGGGTTTGCAGATACGCAGTATTTT
CASSSLRLAGGFADTQYF
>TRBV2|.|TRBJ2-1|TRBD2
TGTGCCAGCAGACGGACTAGCTCCAGTGAGCAGTTCTTC
CASRRTSSSEQFF
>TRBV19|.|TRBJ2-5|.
TGTGCCAGTAGTAAGGGCGGTTCCCAAGAGACCCAGTACTTC
CASSKGGSQETQYF
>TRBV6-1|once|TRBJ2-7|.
TGTGCCAGCAGTGAAGTCCCCTACGAGCAGTACTTC
CASSEVPYEQYF
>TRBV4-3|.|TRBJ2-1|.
TGCGCCAGCAGCCCATCGGAGGATTCCTACAATGAGCAGTTCTTC
CASSPSEDSYNEQFF
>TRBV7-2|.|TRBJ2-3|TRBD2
TGTGCCAGCAGCTCTCTAGCGGGGAGGGGCGGCACAGATACGCAGTATTTT
CASSSLAGRGGTDTQYF
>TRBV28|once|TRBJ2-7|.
TGTGCCACCATCGGCAGGACAGACCACTCCTACGAGCAGTACTTC
CATIGRTDHSYEQYF
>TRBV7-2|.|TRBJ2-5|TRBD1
TGTGCCAGCAGCTTAGGGACAGGCCTAAACCAAGAGACCCAGTACTTC
CASSLGTGLNQETQYF
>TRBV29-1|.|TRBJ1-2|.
TGCAGCGTTGACCCCCCTGGAGGCCTTAACTATGGCTACACCTTC
CSVDPPGGLNYGYTF
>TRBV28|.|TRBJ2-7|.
TGTGCCAGCAGTTCCCTATCCGGCGAGCAGTACTTC
CASSSLSGEQYF
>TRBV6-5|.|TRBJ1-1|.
TGTGCCAGCAGTTACTCGATGACAGCGAACACTGAAGCTTTCTTT
CASSYSMTANTEAFF
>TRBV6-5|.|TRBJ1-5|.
TGTGCCAGCAGTTACACGCCGGTGCAGCCCCAGCATTTT
CASSYTPVQPQHF
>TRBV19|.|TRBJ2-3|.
TGTGCCAGTAGTATACAGCGGCATACGCAGTATTTT
CASSIQRHTQYF
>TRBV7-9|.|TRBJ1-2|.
TGTGCCAGCTTTCCAACAGCAAACTATGGCTACACCTTC
CASFPTANYGYTF
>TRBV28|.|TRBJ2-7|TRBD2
TGTGCCAGCAGTTTTTCCCCCCGACTAGCGGTTCGGTCCTACGAGCAGTACTTC
CASSFSPRLAVRSYEQYF
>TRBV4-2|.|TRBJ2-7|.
TGTGCCAGCAGCCAAGCGACCGGACTATCCTACGAGCAGTACTTC
CASSQATGLSYEQYF
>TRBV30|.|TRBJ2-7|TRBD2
TGTGCCTGGAGTGTATTGGGCGGGAGAAGGTCCGAGCAGTACTTC
CAWSVLGGRRSEQYF
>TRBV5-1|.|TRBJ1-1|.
TGCGCCAGCACCTCGCTTGGAACGAACACTGAAGCTTTCTTT
CASTSLGTNTEAFF
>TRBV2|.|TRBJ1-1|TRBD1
TGTGCCAGCAGCGGGGACAGGGGGCCACTTAAAGCTTTCTTT
CASSGDRGPLKAFF
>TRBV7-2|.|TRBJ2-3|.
TGTGCCAGCAGCCCACAGGGACGGGAAACAGATACGCAGTATTTT
CASSPQGRETDTQYF
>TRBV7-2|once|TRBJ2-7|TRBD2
TGTGCCAGCAGCTTAGGTCTAGCGGGAGGCAACGAGCAGTACTTC
CASSLGLAGGNEQYF
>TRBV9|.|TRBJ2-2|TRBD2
TGTGCCAGCGGATTCGGGGGGGGCGCGACCGGGGAGCTGTTTTTT
CASGFGGGATGELFF
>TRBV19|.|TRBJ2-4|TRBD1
TGTGCCAGTAGTGCTCAAGGGGGCGCCAAAAACATTCAGTACTTC
CASSAQGGAKNIQYF
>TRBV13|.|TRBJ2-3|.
TGTGCCAGCAGCTTAGCGTCAGGGTTAATTGGCACAGATACGCAGTATTTT
CASSLASGLIGTDTQYF
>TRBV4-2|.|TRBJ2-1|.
TGTGCCAGCAGCCAAGATCTGCAGGGCCCGTTAGCCATTGAGCAGTTCTTC
CASSQDLQGPLAIEQFF
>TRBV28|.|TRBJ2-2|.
TGTGCCAGCAGTTTACCCTGGGAGCAGAACACCGGGGAGCTGTTTTTT
CASSLPWEQNTGELFF
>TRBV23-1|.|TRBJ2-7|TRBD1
TGCGCCAGCAGTCAATCGGTCCAGGGGGTGAATGGTGAGCAGTACTTC
CASSQSVQGVNGEQYF
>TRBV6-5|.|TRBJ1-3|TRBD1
TGTGCCAGCAGGCCACAGGGGTCTGGAAACACCATATATTTT
CASRPQGSGNTIYF
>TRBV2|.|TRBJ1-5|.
TGTGCCAGCAGTGAAGCGCTCGGGGAGAATCAGCCCCAGCATTTT
CASSEALGENQPQHF
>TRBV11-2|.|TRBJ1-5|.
TGTGCCAGCAGTCCCGGGGGACGATCGAGCAATCAGCCCCAGCATTTT
CASSPGGRSSNQPQHF
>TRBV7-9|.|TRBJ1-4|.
TGTGCCAGCAGCCCGACGGCGCCTAATGAAAAACTGTTTTTT
CASSPTAPNEKLFF
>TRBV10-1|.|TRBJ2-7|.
TGCGCCAGCAGCCTGGACAGCCGCTACGAGCAGTACTTC
CASSLDSRYEQYF
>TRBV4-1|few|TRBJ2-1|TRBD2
TGCGCCAGCAGCCAAGCACTAGCGCCTTTAGTAGAGCAGTTCTTC
CASSQALAPLVEQFF